The clone carrying this T cell receptor beta chain was seen only a few times. Amplification yielded TCR beta CDR3 regions, with RNA transcripts as the source. TCR CDR3 underwent first-round RT-PCR with the HTBI primer set. TCRdb re-analysed the multiplex PCR reads in MiXCR, keeping a single row per CDR3 protein. The sample includes hundreds of thousands of distinct CDR3 sequences, over 35% of them seen just once. This sample was included in a study of T cells in Graves' hyperthyroidism and ophthalmopathy. Germline CDR1 and CDR2: SGHKS and YYEKEE (reference sequence). With V trimmed by 1 base and J by 6 bases, 5 bases remained unmatched. The CDR3 length is 15 residues. Stable disease denoted Graves' hyperthyroidism without ophthalmopathy progression within 18 months.

The sample was blood. The J gene is TRBJ1-4, the V gene TRBV5-5; TRBD1 aligns across 8 bases. This TCR was sampled from a man younger than 30 with Graves' hyperthyroidism. This chain's CDR3 is CASSLPDRVYEKLFF. In DNA, the CDR3 is TGTGCCAGCAGCTTGCCGGACAGGGTTTATGAAAAACTGTTTTTT.